The 26 T cell receptor beta chains in this list originate from one sample, sequenced in a study of CD8+ T cells in alopecia areata. Stated treatment: oral pan-JAK inhibitor, 5-10 mg twice daily. Following extraction, RNA underwent reverse transcription to cDNA, which served as the sequencing template. Using immunoSEQ multiplex PCR, the repertoire was profiled, and TCRdb retains in-frame clones only, with some absent. The sample contains 200,000 to 250,000 clones, roughly 64% of which appear only once. Sequences were derived from CD4+ T cells sorted from blood, sampled at week 4, from a patient treated with tofacitinib. Receptors were obtained from a human donor with alopecia areata.

V gene TRBV19 combines with J gene TRBJ1-1; no firm D call. Germline V CDR1 and CDR2: LNHDA, SQIVND (reference sequence). V lost 3 bases and J lost 4, with 18 bases in between. CDR3 size: 16 residues. CDR3 DNA: TGTGCCAGTAGTATTGGGTCCGGGTTGGATGGCACTGAAGCTTTCTTT. As protein: CASSIGSGLDGTEAFF.

The chain links TRBV6-5 to TRBJ1-2, with D perhaps matching TRBD1 (5 bases). This CDR3 has 14 residues. The V gene's germline CDR1 is MNHEY and CDR2 SVGAGI. V dropped 6 bases and J dropped 3 bases, with 14 bases sitting between them. The CDR3 here is CASSTGGSHYGYTF. The CDR3 DNA follows: TGTGCCAGCAGCACCGGGGGTAGCCACTATGGCTACACCTTC.

In this sample, this clone turned up a few times. The genes are TRBV7-8 and TRBJ2-7, with 7 positions matching TRBD2. The CDR3 runs 14 residues. The V gene's germline CDR1 is SGHVS and CDR2 FQNEAQ. The V segment lost 4 bases and the J segment 5 bases; nucleotides outside the gene matches: 8. The CDR3 sequence is CASSSRRLAHEQYF. In DNA, the CDR3 is TGTGCCAGCAGCTCTAGACGACTAGCCCACGAGCAGTACTTC.

The gene calls are TRBV2 and TRBJ2-7; TRBD1 might be the D (5 bases). Per germline, CDR1 SNHLY and CDR2 FYNNEI. Deletions cut 2 bases from V and 2 bases from J, with 10 bases between. The CDR3 totals 14 residues. CDR3 sequence (DNA): TGTGCCAGCAGTGAATTAGGCAGGGCCTACGAGCAGTACTTC. Amino acid sequence: CASSELGRAYEQYF.

The table lists this clone with a count of one. The V and J genes are TRBV4-1 and TRBJ1-4; the D is unclear. The CDR3 has 15 amino acids. Germline CDR1 reads MGHRA; CDR2 reads YSYEKL. V was trimmed by 4 bases and J by 1 base, leaving 10 bases between them. CDR3 loop: CASSPGWVTNEKLFF. For the CDR3, the DNA is TGCGCCAGCAGCCCTGGATGGGTAACTAATGAAAAACTGTTTTTT.

The CDR3 loop reads CASSVGTGTDTQYF. In DNA form, the CDR3 reads TGTGCCAGCAGCGTAGGGACAGGCACAGATACGCAGTATTTT. V and J are TRBV9 and TRBJ2-3, with a possible D match to TRBD1 (6 bases). Germline V gene sequence: CDR1 SGDLS, CDR2 YYNGEE. Trimming took off 0 bases at V and 1 base at J, with 6 bases between the two ends. The CDR3 loop spans 14 amino acids. Based on the CDR3 plus reference TRBV9 and TRBJ2-3, the full variable domain is DSGVTQTPKHLITATGQRVTLRCSPRSGDLSVYWYQQSLDQGLQFLIQYYNGEERAKGNILERFSAQQFPDLHSELNLSSLELGDSALYFCASSVGTGTDTQYFGPGTRLTVL.

Only one count was recorded for this clone. The rearrangement joins TRBV19 to TRBJ1-5, with 8 bases that match TRBD1. The CDR3 is 15 residues long. CDR1 is LNHDA, CDR2 SQIVND, per germline (reference sequence). The junction had 8 bases not matched to a gene; V was cut back by 4 bases and J by 6 bases. The CDR3 reads CASSTDRGGSQPQHF. The CDR3 nucleotides read TGTGCCAGTAGTACCGACAGGGGTGGGAGTCAGCCCCAGCATTTT.

In this sample, this clone turned up a few times. The rearrangement links TRBV18 to TRBJ2-1, with TRBD2 matching over 8 bases. Trimming at V came to 3 bases and at J to 6 bases, leaving 4 bases not matched to a gene. The CDR3 covers 14 residues. CDR1 and CDR2 from the germline V gene are KGHSH and LQKENI. The CDR3 sequence is CASSPGTRLNEQFF. The CDR3 nucleotides are TGTGCCAGCTCACCGGGGACTAGGCTCAATGAGCAGTTCTTC.

CDR3 bases: TGTGCCAGCAGCCTCCCCCAAGGTGATACGCAGTATTTT. This gives the protein CASSLPQGDTQYF. V usage is TRBV6-6 and J usage is TRBJ2-3, with unresolved D. The CDR3 is 13 amino acids. Trimming removed 6 bases from V and 6 bases from J, with 13 bases in between. Germline loops: CDR1 MNHNY, CDR2 SVGAGI (reference sequence).

The chain has TRBV30 and TRBJ2-3; 7 bases are a match to TRBD2. The CDR3 contains 13 residues. V shed 4 bases and J 5 bases; nucleotides not matched to a gene: 6. The germline CDR1 and CDR2 sequences are GTSNPN and SVGIG (reference sequence). The CDR3 protein is CAWIRAGLDTQYF. The CDR3 DNA reads as TGTGCCTGGATCCGAGCGGGGTTAGATACGCAGTATTTT.

Here the CDR3 reads CAACRDRVADTQYF. CDR3 in DNA: TGTGCCGCATGTCGGGACAGGGTGGCAGATACGCAGTATTTT. The V gene is TRBV2, the J gene TRBJ2-3; 9 bases fit TRBD1. The V segment lost 11 bases and the J segment 4 bases; nucleotides outside the gene matches: 10. The CDR3 extends over 14 amino acids. The V gene's germline CDR1 is SNHLY and CDR2 FYNNEI.

The chain links TRBV5-1 to TRBJ2-3, with D possibly matching TRBD1 (6 bases). CDR3 size: 15 residues. V was pared by 1 base and J by 1 base, with 10 bases between. CDR1 is SGHRS, CDR2 YFSETQ, per germline. In DNA form, the CDR3 reads TGCGCCAGCAGCTTGAGGGCAGGGGGCACAGATACGCAGTATTTT. This codes for CASSLRAGGTDTQYF.

The V gene is TRBV2, the J gene TRBJ2-6; possibly TRBD2 for D (5 bases). The V end lost 5 bases, the J end lost 4 bases, and 12 bases lay between the germline ends. Germline CDR1 is SNHLY and CDR2 is FYNNEI. The CDR3 runs to 15 residues. CDR3 sequence reads: CASSPASGGANVLTF. The CDR3 DNA reads as TGTGCCAGCAGTCCAGCTTCGGGAGGGGCCAACGTCCTGACTTTC.

The chain recombines TRBV20-1 with TRBJ2-3; D gene unclear. The CDR3 contains 11 residues. Germline CDR1 is DFQATT and CDR2 is SNEGSKA (reference sequence). The V end was cut by 5 bases, the J end by 5 bases, with 8 bases between. The DNA for the CDR3 is TGCAGTGCTGTCTCGGGAGATACGCAGTATTTT. As protein: CSAVSGDTQYF.

With respect to this clone: The same CDR3 arises from other DNA sequences in this sample as well. This chain links TRBV5-6 with TRBJ2-7, with a possible D match to TRBD2 (5 bases). The CDR3 is 13 residues long. Trimming removed 2 bases at V and 0 bases at J, with 6 bases between. CDR1 is SGHDT, CDR2 YYEEEE, per germline. CDR3 sequence reads: CASSLLDSYEQYF. CDR3 coding DNA: TGTGCCAGCAGCTTACTAGACTCCTACGAGCAGTACTTC.

This sequence joins TRBV29-1 and TRBJ2-7; 8 bases are shared with TRBD2. V was pared by 8 bases and J by 0 bases, with 6 bases of the junction left unmatched. The germline V gene has CDR1 SQVTM and CDR2 ANQGSEA. The CDR3 totals 13 residues. CDR3 DNA sequence: TGCAGCACCGGTAGCGGGACCTCCTACGAGCAGTACTTC. Amino acids: CSTGSGTSYEQYF.

The gene calls are TRBV27 and TRBJ1-2; D gene ambiguous. Trimming took off 5 bases at V and 4 bases at J, with 17 bases between the two ends. Germline lookup yields CDR1 MNHEY and CDR2 SMNVEV (reference sequence). The CDR3 is 15 amino acids. This CDR3 reads CASSPNPPGLYGYTF. CDR3 DNA: TGTGCCAGCAGTCCCAATCCTCCCGGACTCTATGGCTACACCTTC.

The chain combines TRBV10-3 with TRBJ2-3; 8 nucleotides agree with TRBD1. V lost 4 bases and J lost 2; bases outside the gene matches: 8. This CDR3 contains 16 residues. The germline gives CDR1 ENHRY, CDR2 SYGVKD. The CDR3 region has the DNA TGTGCCATCAGTGCCGGACAGGGATCACACACAGATACGCAGTATTTT. Protein sequence: CAISAGQGSHTDTQYF.

J is TRBJ1-2 and V is TRBV7-9; 8 bases agree with TRBD1. The CDR3 has 16 residues. V lost 7 bases and J lost 3; bases outside the gene matches: 13. In germline, CDR1 is SEHNR, CDR2 FQNEAQ (reference sequence). CDR3 DNA: TGTGCCAGCACCTCCTTAAGGACAGGGCCCTACTATGGCTACACCTTC. Its translation is CASTSLRTGPYYGYTF.

This clone has just a few counts. The V gene is TRBV2, the J gene TRBJ2-7; D gene ambiguous. Trimming removed 5 bases from V and 7 bases from J, with 9 bases in between. Germline V CDR1 and CDR2: SNHLY, FYNNEI. The CDR3 has 11 residues. CDR3 sequence reads: CASSTLREQYF. CDR3 sequence (DNA): TGTGCCAGCAGTACCCTACGGGAGCAGTACTTC. Combining the CDR3 with reference TRBV2 and TRBJ2-7 gives the whole variable domain EPEVTQTPSHQVTQMGQEVILRCVPISNHLYFYWYRQILGQKVEFLVSFYNNEISEKSEIFDDQFSVERPDGSNFTLKIRSTKLEDSAMYFCASSTLREQYFGPGTRLTVT.

The chain joins TRBV30 to TRBJ1-2; D is possibly TRBD1 (5 bases). Germline values: CDR1 GTSNPN, CDR2 SVGIG (reference sequence). There are 12 residues in the CDR3. V was shortened by 0 bases and J by 11 bases, with 13 bases between the two germline ends. The CDR3 is CAWSVLAGPYTF. Here the CDR3 DNA reads TGTGCCTGGAGTGTACTAGCGGGGCCGTACACCTTC.

The chain recombines TRBV7-2 with TRBJ1-4, with D maybe TRBD1 (6 bases). Trimming left V 5 bases short and J 8 bases short, with 15 bases between. This CDR3 is built from 14 residues. The germline V gene encodes CDR1 SGHTA and CDR2 FQGNSA. CDR3 in DNA: TGTGCCAGCAGCCGCGGGGGCGCCAGGGAAAAACTGTTTTTT. Protein sequence: CASSRGGAREKLFF.

This chain connects TRBV5-6 to TRBJ1-5; D not resolved. Germline-derived CDR1 and CDR2 are SGHDT and YYEEEE. The ends were cut back, 3 bases at V and 10 bases at J, with 11 bases in the middle. The CDR3 is 12 amino acids. CDR3 DNA: TGTGCCAGCAGCTCCACCGCAGGTCCCCAGCATTTT. Translation: CASSSTAGPQHF.

The chain has TRBV23-1 and TRBJ2-3; 7 bases are a match to TRBD1. TRBV23-1 is sorted into the ORF group, with uncertain function. The CDR3 spans 18 residues. Unmatched junction bases numbered 16, after V lost 2 bases and J lost 5 bases. The CDR3 reads CASSQAKDGNRGRDTQYF. CDR3 in DNA: TGCGCCAGCAGTCAAGCGAAGGATGGTAACAGGGGAAGAGATACGCAGTATTTT.

V gene TRBV5-1 combines with J gene TRBJ2-5, with a weak D call TRBD1 (5 bases). The CDR3 is 14 residues long. From germline, CDR1 is SGHRS and CDR2 YFSETQ. Trimming pared 3 bases from V and 4 bases from J, leaving 13 bases between. In nucleotides, the CDR3 is TGCGCCAGCAGCTCTTCAGGGTCGGGAGAGACCCAGTACTTC. Amino acids: CASSSSGSGETQYF. Full variable domain (rest looked up from reference TRBV5-1 and TRBJ2-5): KAGVTQTPRYLIKTRGQQVTLSCSPISGHRSVSWYQQTPGQGLQFLFEYFSETQRNKGNFPGRFSGRQFSNSRSEMNVSTLELGDSALYLCASSSSGSGETQYFGPGTRLLVL.

The V call is TRBV6-6, the J call TRBJ1-5; D remains ambiguous. The germline V gene has CDR1 MNHNY and CDR2 SVGAGI (reference sequence). Trimming stripped 8 bases from V and 13 bases from J, with 15 bases between. This CDR3 is 11 amino acids long. The CDR3 region has the DNA TGTGCCAGCTCCCAGGCTGGGTTGCAGCATTTT. This gives the protein CASSQAGLQHF.